These 11 T cell receptor beta chains were sequenced from one sample in a study of human T cells and chemical hapten exposure (dated by TCRdb to about 2021). Receptor libraries were prepared by RACE. TCRdb names NextSeq 500 as the instrument used. Using fastp at Q25 and MiXCR, TCRdb reprocessed the public reads and kept productive beta chains. For every CDR3 protein sequence, its rows merge into one entry that carries the most common genes and DNA. Recorded for this sample are 55,000 to 75,000 distinct CDR3 sequences; over 10% of them occurred a single time. The ten largest clones take up roughly 2.4% of the sample. The sample's time point label, decoded: patch test 3, about 24 weeks after DPC sensitization. This sample's treatment or condition label indicates: therapeutic diphenylcyclopropenone sensitization with weekly scalp DPC. Sequencing used whole blood, obtained in connection with sensitization to the hapten diphenylcyclopropenone (DPC). These receptors came from a man in his thirties or forties with alopecia areata. Some clones in this sample may be carry-over from other donors' samples.

CDR3 nucleotides: TGTGCCAGCAGCTGGCTGGGACAGAACACTGAAGCTTTCTTT. Amino acid sequence: CASSWLGQNTEAFF. This chain uses TRBV5-6 with TRBJ1-1, with a weak D call TRBD1 (6 bases). The V gene's germline CDR1 is SGHDT and CDR2 YYEEEE. Trimming took off 3 bases at V and 1 base at J, with 10 bases between the two ends. This CDR3 region has 14 residues.

The chain has TRBV20-1 and TRBJ1-5; 8 positions match TRBD1. Germline V lookup: CDR1 DFQATT, CDR2 SNEGSKA (reference sequence). J gave up 5 bases and V 4 bases, and 4 bases lay outside the gene matches. This CDR3 is 13 amino acids long. The CDR3 loop reads CSATRQGYQPQHF. For the CDR3, the DNA is TGCAGTGCTACTCGACAGGGGTATCAGCCCCAGCATTTT.

The chain combines TRBV28 with TRBJ1-2; D is unresolved. The V and J ends lost 3 bases and 6 bases respectively, with 2 bases between them. Germline V gene data show CDR1 as MDHEN and CDR2 as SYDVKM. The CDR3 is made up of 10 amino acids. The CDR3 region is CASSFHGYTF. The CDR3 DNA reads as TGTGCCAGCAGTTTTCATGGCTACACCTTC.

This clonotype was observed a handful of times. The J gene is TRBJ1-2, the V gene TRBV28, with TRBD1 as a possible D gene (5 bases). The CDR3 has 13 amino acids. Germline-derived CDR1 and CDR2 are MDHEN and SYDVKM. Trimming left V 8 bases short and J 3 bases short, with 13 bases between. The CDR3 DNA sequence: TGTGCCAGCGGCCACGGACACTACTATGGCTACACCTTC. Its translation is CASGHGHYYGYTF.

This clonotype has just one count. This chain uses TRBV7-9 with TRBJ1-2; 7 nucleotides line up with TRBD1. The germline CDR1 and CDR2 sequences are SEHNR and FQNEAQ (reference sequence). With V trimmed by 3 bases and J by 5 bases, 3 bases remained unmatched. There are 13 residues in the CDR3. The CDR3 DNA follows: TGTGCCAGCAGCTTGGGACAGCGGTATGGCTACACCTTC. It specifies CASSLGQRYGYTF.

This clonotype was observed a few times. The chain joins TRBV7-6 to TRBJ2-3; D is ambiguous. This CDR3 contains 15 residues. Trimming removed 1 base from V and 0 bases from J, with 8 bases in between. Germline V lookup: CDR1 SGHVS, CDR2 FNYEAQ. CDR3 sequence: CASSLVWSSTDTQYF. The CDR3 DNA follows: TGTGCCAGCAGCTTAGTTTGGTCTAGCACAGATACGCAGTATTTT.

The chain uses TRBV6-2 or TRBV6-3 and TRBJ2-7; no clear D. Trimming cost V 5 bases and J 0 bases, with 8 bases left between them. The CDR3 has 13 residues. Germline V gene lookup returns CDR1 MNHEY and CDR2 SVGEGT. For the CDR3, the DNA is TGTGCCAGCAGTATACAGAGCTCCTACGAGCAGTACTTC. It is translated as CASSIQSSYEQYF.

This clonotype was counted a few times. This chain links TRBV6-5 with TRBJ1-3, with D possibly TRBD1 on 6 matching bases. The germline CDR1 and CDR2 sequences are MNHEY and SVGAGI. Trimming cost V 8 bases and J 0 bases, with 14 bases left between them. CDR3 size: 15 residues. In DNA form, the CDR3 reads TGTGCCAGCTGGGGCAGGGGCTTCTCTGGAAACACCATATATTTT. Translated: CASWGRGFSGNTIYF.

V usage is TRBV18 and J usage is TRBJ1-1; D is perhaps TRBD1 (5 bases). This CDR3 is built from 16 residues. Looked up from germline, CDR1 is KGHSH and CDR2 is LQKENI. Trimming took 0 bases from V and 0 from J, leaving 11 bases between them. The CDR3 loop reads CASSPPRGAVNTEAFF. The CDR3 nucleotides read TGTGCCAGCTCACCACCGAGAGGGGCGGTGAACACTGAAGCTTTCTTT.

DNA for the CDR3: TGCAGTGCTAAAGGCGGGCCTACGAACACTGAAGCTTTCTTT. This encodes CSAKGGPTNTEAFF. The V gene is TRBV20-1, the J gene TRBJ1-1, with D unresolved. The germline V and J ends were trimmed by 4 bases and 1 base, with 13 bases remaining between them. Germline CDR1 reads DFQATT; CDR2 reads SNEGSKA (reference sequence). This CDR3 region has 14 residues.

This clonotype was picked up many times. V usage is TRBV20-1 and J usage is TRBJ1-5, with D perhaps matching TRBD1 (6 bases). V shed 3 bases and J shed 0 bases, with 15 bases lying between them. The germline V gene encodes CDR1 DFQATT and CDR2 SNEGSKA (reference sequence). CDR3 length: 16 residues. The CDR3 loop is CSASDRSLYSNQPQHF. The CDR3 coding sequence is TGCAGTGCTAGTGACAGGTCCCTTTATAGCAATCAGCCCCAGCATTTT.